This T cell receptor (beta chain) was captured by sequencing in a study of blood T cell repertoires in COVID-19. Under the authors' procedure: Counts of nucleated cells, estimated from reference gene primer amplification, were obtained. The repertoire was sequenced with immunoSEQ multiplex PCR; TCRdb's copy has only in-frame clones and lacks some. D and trimming come from the DNA, and the V and J calls and clone size come from that table. The sample has 200,000 to 250,000 clones, about 83% seen once. This clone was recorded a few times. With 1 base removed from V and 5 bases from J, the gap between germline ends came to 9 bases. The CDR3 contains 14 residues. Per the germline V gene, CDR1 is LNHDA and CDR2 is SQIVND (reference sequence). One Seattle source followed patients from active infection through their disease course.

V and J are TRBV19 and TRBJ1-5; D unclear. Sequences were obtained from peripheral blood. The TCR comes from a woman aged 25 to 39 with COVID-19, enrolled during active disease. The DNA of the CDR3 is TGTGCCAGTAGTATAGTAGAGAGGGATCAGCCCCAGCATTTT. Protein sequence: CASSIVERDQPQHF.